This T cell receptor (beta chain) was documented in a study of blood T cells in healthy people across ages. Study-wide findings and caveats: Age brought a roughly linear fall in TCR beta diversity measured per million T cells.

The authors ran a second PCR of 7 to 11 cycles using a sample-barcoded 5' primer and a J-beta primer mix. A template-switch adaptor with 12 random nucleotides tagged each cDNA molecule. TCRdb called the 5' RACE reads again in MiXCR, with one record for every CDR3 protein. The sample yields about 830,000 distinct CDR3 sequences, about 62% seen once. The length of the CDR3 is 14 residues. Germline V gene sequence: CDR1 SQVTM, CDR2 ANQGSEA. About this clonotype: Its antigen is unidentified. The junction departs from the called germline gene at one end, perhaps through a read error.

The chain has TRBV29-1 and TRBJ2-1; D unresolved. The source of this sequence is a young man in good health. The sample was blood. This chain's CDR3 is CSVESGSSYNEQLF. The DNA of the CDR3 is TGCAGCGTTGAGTCCGGCAGCTCCTACAATGAGCAGTTATTC.